A single sample is the source of the 14 T cell receptor beta chains below, sequenced in a study of cytomegalovirus exposure and HLA in healthy donors (dated by TCRdb to the late 2010s). Receptor amplification or capture employed the immunoSEQ multiplex PCR assay. For the multiplex PCR, a mixture combining 60 forward primers for TCR Vbeta segments and 13 reverse primers for TCR Jbeta segments was used. TCRdb mirrors the immuneACCESS table, restricted to in-frame sequences. Some clones are absent from its copies; in checked studies, under half trace to an unresolved V gene, and the reason for the others is unknown. This sample gives 90,000 to 150,000 clones in total; over 60% of them show up just once. The ten largest clones capture approximately 11% of the sample. The material sequenced was PBMCs. The receptors stem from a man aged 40-49 years in good health and CMV-seropositive.

This clone was seen a few times. The V and J genes are TRBV6-5 and TRBJ1-5; TRBD1 agrees at 7 bases. The CDR3 runs 15 residues. Germline trimming cut 6 bases from V and 6 bases from J; bases unmatched to any gene: 11. In germline, CDR1 is MNHEY, CDR2 SVGAGI. The CDR3 bases are TGTGCCAGCAGCGCCAATTACAGGGGACCTCAGCCCCAGCATTTT. Its translation is CASSANYRGPQPQHF.

This rearrangement joins TRBV2 to TRBJ1-4, with D possibly being TRBD1 (6 bases). Trimming removed 6 bases from V and 8 bases from J, with 10 bases in between. CDR3 size: 12 residues. Looked up from germline, CDR1 is SNHLY and CDR2 is FYNNEI. The CDR3 spells CASRFDREKLFF. The DNA for the CDR3 is TGTGCCAGCAGGTTCGACAGGGAAAAACTGTTTTTT.

V gene TRBV7-2 combines with J gene TRBJ2-1; TRBD1 aligns across 7 bases. The junction had 18 bases not matched to a gene; V was cut back by 11 bases and J by 5 bases. Germline loops: CDR1 SGHTA, CDR2 FQGNSA. The CDR3 spans 16 residues. CDR3: CAVPPLADRDHNEQFF. CDR3 nucleotide sequence: TGTGCCGTACCCCCCCTGGCAGACAGGGATCACAATGAGCAGTTCTTC.

The table lists this clone with a count of one. This sequence joins TRBV5-1 and TRBJ1-1; 7 nucleotides align to TRBD1. The CDR3 covers 15 residues. V lost 4 bases to trimming and J lost 4 bases; unmatched junction nucleotides: 10. From germline, CDR1 is SGHRS and CDR2 YFSETQ. CDR3 in DNA: TGCGCCAGCAGCCGATCCGGGACAGTTACCACTGAAGCTTTCTTT. Translated: CASSRSGTVTTEAFF.

This clone was counted a few times. The rearrangement joins TRBV5-6 to TRBJ1-5, with D hard to call. Germline V gene lookup returns CDR1 SGHDT and CDR2 YYEEEE. Trimming took 1 base from V and 0 from J, leaving 8 bases between them. The CDR3 runs 15 residues. This chain's CDR3 is CASSLWQVSNQPQHF. CDR3 nucleotide sequence: TGTGCCAGCAGCTTGTGGCAAGTTAGCAATCAGCCCCAGCATTTT.

The V and J genes are TRBV7-2 and TRBJ2-1; maybe TRBD2 (7 bases). CDR3 length: 14 residues. Trimming stripped 5 bases from V and 8 bases from J, with 16 bases between. Germline V lookup: CDR1 SGHTA, CDR2 FQGNSA. CDR3 in amino acids: CASSPPGGIYEQFF. The CDR3 coding sequence is TGTGCCAGCAGCCCGCCGGGGGGCATCTATGAGCAGTTCTTC.

This chain connects TRBV2 to TRBJ1-5, with TRBD1 as a possible D gene (6 bases). V was cut by 5 bases and J by 1 base, with 12 bases left in between. The CDR3 has 15 amino acids. The germline gives CDR1 SNHLY, CDR2 FYNNEI. The CDR3 reads CASSRRGQSNQPQHF. CDR3 in DNA: TGTGCCAGCAGTCGACGGGGACAAAGCAATCAGCCCCAGCATTTT.

This clone has just one count. The chain is built from TRBV13 and TRBJ2-7, with D unresolved. The V and J ends lost 5 bases and 2 bases respectively, with 10 bases between them. This CDR3 is 13 amino acids long. Germline lookup yields CDR1 PRHDT and CDR2 FYEKMQ (reference sequence). The CDR3 spells CASSRGEPYEQYF. DNA for the CDR3: TGTGCCAGCAGCCGAGGTGAACCCTACGAGCAGTACTTC.

This clone was seen just once. The chain carries TRBV5-1 and TRBJ2-2; TRBD1 matches at 9 bases. The germline gives CDR1 SGHRS, CDR2 YFSETQ. V lost 5 bases and J lost 6; bases outside the gene matches: 11. The CDR3 length is 16 residues. Written as DNA, the CDR3 is TGCGCCAGCAGAAGCCTTGGGACAGGGCGCCCCGGGGAGCTGTTTTTT. Its protein product is CASRSLGTGRPGELFF.

This clone was counted a few times. This rearrangement joins TRBV29-1 to TRBJ2-2; 7 bases fit TRBD2. This CDR3 is 14 amino acids long. In germline, CDR1 is SQVTM, CDR2 ANQGSEA. V dropped 1 base and J dropped 4; count of bases not matched to a gene: 3. The CDR3 DNA reads as TGCAGCGTTGAAGTCGGGAGGTTCACCGGGGAGCTGTTTTTT. Translated, it gives CSVEVGRFTGELFF.

This clone was seen more than once but under ten times. The J gene is TRBJ2-5, the V gene TRBV4-3, with TRBD2 matching over 9 bases. CDR1 is LGHNA, CDR2 YSLEER, per germline. V dropped 0 bases and J dropped 1; count of bases not matched to a gene: 6. The length of the CDR3 is 17 residues. The CDR3 reads CASSQDFSGGLQETQYF. The CDR3 region has the DNA TGCGCCAGCAGCCAAGATTTTAGCGGGGGCCTCCAAGAGACCCAGTACTTC.

As regards this clone: This sample also contains other DNA sequences that code for the same CDR3. J is TRBJ2-1 and V is TRBV5-4; D is possibly TRBD1 (5 bases). The CDR3 sequence is 13 residues long. V was trimmed by 5 bases and J by 7 bases, leaving 13 bases between them. CDR1 is SGHNT, CDR2 YYREEE, per germline (reference sequence). CDR3 nucleotide sequence: TGTGCCAGCAGATCTGCAGGGTATAATGAGCAGTTCTTC. Protein product: CASRSAGYNEQFF.

This clone was observed a handful of times. The chain links TRBV15 to TRBJ2-5, with 10 bases identical to TRBD1. The DNA end favors TRBJ2-7, so the J call may be wrong. Germline V gene sequence: CDR1 LNHNV, CDR2 YYDKDF (reference sequence). The CDR3 runs 14 residues. In DNA, the CDR3 is TGTGCCACCAGCAGAGGACAGGGGGCAAACGAGCAGTACTTC. It translates to CATSRGQGANEQYF.

This chain joins TRBV27 and TRBJ2-7; maybe TRBD2 (7 bases). The germline V and J ends were trimmed by 7 bases and 4 bases, with 14 bases remaining between them. Germline CDR1 MNHEY, CDR2 SMNVEV (reference sequence). The CDR3 runs 13 residues. The CDR3 protein is CASNGGGGYEQYF. Written as DNA, the CDR3 is TGTGCCAGCAATGGGGGCGGGGGATACGAGCAGTACTTC.